The 20 T cell receptor beta chains below all came from one sample that was sequenced in a study of cytomegalovirus exposure and HLA in healthy donors. 13 Jbeta primers and 60 Vbeta primers were used for the PCR. The repertoire was sequenced with immunoSEQ multiplex PCR; TCRdb's copy has only in-frame clones and lacks some. The sample yields over 150,000 clones, 70% to 90% seen once. What was sequenced was PBMCs. These receptors were collected from a woman aged 40 to 50 in good health and CMV-seropositive.

Only one count was recorded for this clone. V and J are TRBV15 and TRBJ2-5, with unresolved D. This CDR3 has 15 residues. Germline V CDR1 and CDR2: LNHNV, YYDKDF (reference sequence). Trimming cost V 0 bases and J 1 base, with 9 bases left between them. The CDR3 reads CATSRDPRSQETQYF. For the CDR3, the DNA is TGTGCCACCAGCAGAGATCCGAGGAGCCAAGAGACCCAGTACTTC.

This rearrangement joins TRBV6-5 to TRBJ2-5; 8 bases match TRBD1. Germline V gene sequence: CDR1 MNHEY, CDR2 SVGAGI. The junction had 12 bases not matched to a gene; V was cut back by 7 bases and J by 5 bases. There are 15 residues in the CDR3. The CDR3 DNA reads as TGTGCCAGCACCCCGACCGGGACAGGAGGCGAGACCCAGTACTTC. This codes for CASTPTGTGGETQYF.

V gene TRBV5-1 combines with J gene TRBJ2-7; 9 nucleotides match TRBD1. CDR3 length equals 17 residues. Losses at the gene ends were 0 bases for V and 2 bases for J; bases not matched to a gene: 9. Germline CDR1 and CDR2: SGHRS and YFSETQ. The CDR3 bases are TGCGCCAGCAGCTTGGCCTGGGGGGGGACAGGGACCTACGAGCAGTACTTC. As protein: CASSLAWGGTGTYEQYF.

J is TRBJ2-1 and V is TRBV28; no firm D call. The germline V gene encodes CDR1 MDHEN and CDR2 SYDVKM. The V end lost 2 bases, the J end lost 0 bases, and 8 bases lay between the germline ends. CDR3 length: 15 residues. The CDR3 here is CASSLVPSSYNEQFF. DNA for the CDR3: TGTGCCAGCAGTTTAGTGCCGAGCTCCTACAATGAGCAGTTCTTC.

The chain recombines TRBV27 with TRBJ1-4, with 8 bases that match TRBD1. Germline CDR1 is MNHEY and CDR2 is SMNVEV (reference sequence). Trimming took 5 bases from V and 4 from J; bases not matched to a gene: 6. The CDR3 has 15 amino acids. The CDR3 here is CASSLRTGLNEKLFF. The CDR3 DNA is TGTGCCAGCAGTCTAAGGACAGGGCTTAATGAAAAACTGTTTTTT.

This sequence joins TRBV9 and TRBJ2-3; possible D gene TRBD2, 7 bases. The germline V and J ends were trimmed by 3 bases and 3 bases, with 14 bases remaining between them. Germline CDR1 and CDR2: SGDLS and YYNGEE. The CDR3 covers 15 residues. The CDR3 reads CASSGGGSGTDTQYF. The CDR3 nucleotides read TGTGCCAGCAGCGGGGGGGGCTCCGGGACAGATACGCAGTATTTT. Variable domain in full (rest from reference TRBV9 and TRBJ2-3): DSGVTQTPKHLITATGQRVTLRCSPRSGDLSVYWYQQSLDQGLQFLIQYYNGEERAKGNILERFSAQQFPDLHSELNLSSLELGDSALYFCASSGGGSGTDTQYFGPGTRLTVL.

The rearrangement links TRBV11-2 to TRBJ2-7, with 8 nucleotides matching TRBD2. Germline CDR1 and CDR2: SGHAT and FQNNGV. CDR3 length equals 15 residues. J gave up 5 bases and V 5 bases, and 11 bases lay outside the gene matches. In nucleotides, the CDR3 is TGTGCCAGCAGCCTTACTCCAGCGGGGGCGGACGAGCAGTACTTC. Its protein product is CASSLTPAGADEQYF. The full variable domain, completed using reference TRBV11-2 and TRBJ2-7, is EAGVAQSPRYKIIEKRQSVAFWCNPISGHATLYWYQQILGQGPKLLIQFQNNGVVDDSQLPKDRFSAERLKGVDSTLKIQPAKLEDSAVYLCASSLTPAGADEQYFGPGTRLTVT.

This clone was recorded once. The gene calls are TRBV5-6 and TRBJ1-1; 8 nucleotides match TRBD1. Trimming at V came to 4 bases and at J to 1 base, leaving 6 bases not matched to a gene. The CDR3 contains 15 residues. The germline CDR1 and CDR2 sequences are SGHDT and YYEEEE. The CDR3 DNA is TGTGCCAGCAGCGGAGCCGGGACAGGGAACACTGAAGCTTTCTTT. Translated, it gives CASSGAGTGNTEAFF.

In this sample, this clone turned up a few times. This chain connects TRBV10-3 to TRBJ2-5, with D unclear. Germline V lookup: CDR1 ENHRY, CDR2 SYGVKD. This CDR3 has 13 amino acids. V lost 2 bases to trimming and J lost 6 bases, with 10 bases between them. DNA of the CDR3: TGTGCCATCAGTGAGACAGAAAGGAAGACCCAGTACTTC. Amino acids: CAISETERKTQYF.

The chain recombines TRBV5-1 with TRBJ2-5, with 7 bases fitting TRBD1. V dropped 4 bases and J dropped 1; count of bases not matched to a gene: 7. The length of the CDR3 is 15 residues. Germline assignment: CDR1 SGHRS and CDR2 YFSETQ. CDR3 amino acids: CASSRGAGGQETQYF. CDR3 nucleotides: TGCGCCAGCAGCAGGGGAGCAGGGGGCCAAGAGACCCAGTACTTC.

The chain links TRBV27 to TRBJ2-1; TRBD2 matches 8 bases. The germline CDR1 and CDR2 sequences are MNHEY and SMNVEV (reference sequence). The CDR3 extends over 16 amino acids. V was clipped by 6 bases and J by 7 bases; unmatched bases: 14. The CDR3 coding sequence is TGTGCCAGCAGCCTCTTATTGCGCGGGAGGATTAATGAGCAGTTCTTC. It codes for CASSLLLRGRINEQFF.

The chain combines TRBV20-1 with TRBJ1-4; the D gene is possibly TRBD1 (6 bases). The CDR3 is made up of 11 amino acids. Germline V gives CDR1 DFQATT, CDR2 SNEGSKA (reference sequence). V gave up 2 bases and J gave up 16 bases, with 14 bases separating them. The CDR3 DNA sequence: TGCAGTGCTAGAACCGGGACAAGGGGGTTTTTT. Translation: CSARTGTRGFF.

This sequence joins TRBV5-1 and TRBJ2-1; 9 bases fit TRBD1. V shed 3 bases, J shed 5 bases, and the junction held 9 bases outside the gene matches. The CDR3 extends over 16 amino acids. Germline V CDR1 and CDR2: SGHRS, YFSETQ. The DNA for the CDR3 is TGCGCCAGCAGCTCCGGGACAGGGCTAACAAACAATGAGCAGTTCTTC. As protein: CASSSGTGLTNNEQFF.

The chain joins TRBV18 to TRBJ2-7; TRBD1 is a possible D gene (6 bases). The CDR3 spans 15 residues. Germline loops: CDR1 KGHSH, CDR2 LQKENI. V gave up 3 bases and J gave up 0 bases, with 12 bases separating them. The DNA of the CDR3 is TGTGCCAGCTCACCGAAACAGGGAAGCTCCTACGAGCAGTACTTC. This translates into CASSPKQGSSYEQYF.

The chain is built from TRBV28 and TRBJ2-1, with 8 bases matching TRBD1. CDR1 and CDR2 (germline): MDHEN, SYDVKM. The CDR3 is 17 residues long. V was pared by 3 bases and J by 6 bases, with 13 bases of the junction left unmatched. The CDR3, as DNA: TGTGCCAGCAGTTTCAGGTGGAGGGCAGGGGGCTTCAATGAGCAGTTCTTC. Translating it yields CASSFRWRAGGFNEQFF.

CDR3 region: CASSAGVLNTGELFF. DNA for the CDR3: TGTGCCAGCAGCGCAGGGGTCCTAAACACCGGGGAGCTGTTTTTT. The gene calls are TRBV11-2 and TRBJ2-2; the D gene is possibly TRBD1 (6 bases). V lost 5 bases to trimming and J lost 2 bases, with 12 bases between them. The CDR3 contains 15 residues. The V gene's germline CDR1 is SGHAT and CDR2 FQNNGV.

The chain is built from TRBV5-1 and TRBJ2-7; 14 nucleotides line up with TRBD2. Germline lookup yields CDR1 SGHRS and CDR2 YFSETQ. V gave up 4 bases and J gave up 5 bases; unmatched junction bases: 8. This CDR3 is built from 16 residues. In DNA, the CDR3 is TGCGCCAGCAGCACGTGGACTAGCGGGAGGACAGACGAGCAGTACTTC. Translation: CASSTWTSGRTDEQYF.

V and J are TRBV6-6 and TRBJ1-3; D is undetermined. Trimming took 6 bases from V and 4 from J, leaving 10 bases between them. There are 13 residues in the CDR3. CDR1 is MNHNY and CDR2 is SVGAGI in the germline V gene (reference sequence). For the CDR3, the DNA is TGTGCCAGCAGCTTAGACAAGGGAAACACCATATATTTT. This codes for CASSLDKGNTIYF.

The chain combines TRBV28 with TRBJ2-6; D is uncertain. Trimming stripped 5 bases from V and 5 bases from J, with 7 bases between. This CDR3 region has 13 residues. From germline, CDR1 is MDHEN and CDR2 SYDVKM. In DNA, the CDR3 is TGTGCCAGCAGTCTACAGAGGGCCAACGTCCTGACTTTC. This codes for CASSLQRANVLTF.

This clone appeared once. CDR3 loop: CASSFSGGTNTEAFF. Here the CDR3 DNA reads TGTGCCAGCAGTTTCAGCGGGGGGACGAACACTGAAGCTTTCTTT. The chain couples TRBV28 to TRBJ1-1; perhaps TRBD1 as D (5 bases). V shed 3 bases and J shed 1 base, with 12 bases lying between them. In germline, CDR1 is MDHEN, CDR2 SYDVKM. CDR3 length: 15 residues.